Detailed here is one T cell receptor beta chain. The PCR made use of 60 Vbeta and 13 Jbeta primers. The assay was immunoSEQ multiplex PCR, and TCRdb's table has in-frame clones only and misses some. The sample includes about 130,000 clones, around 83% of them seen just once. This CDR3 spans 16 amino acids. The germline V gene encodes CDR1 MNHEY and CDR2 SMNVEV (reference sequence). This entry is derived from a study of cytomegalovirus exposure and HLA in healthy donors. Whole-study context: From donors who were HLA-typed, an early data release held around 85 million unique TCRs.

The receptor was isolated from a woman in her twenties or thirties in good health and CMV-seropositive. The chain uses TRBV27 and TRBJ2-5, with 8 nucleotides matching TRBD1. The J call may be faulty, since TRBJ2-7 better matches the DNA end. Material: PBMCs. The CDR3 sequence: CASSPRALDRDGEQYF. CDR3 DNA sequence: TGTGCCAGCAGTCCACGGGCCCTGGACAGGGACGGCGAGCAGTACTTC.